This T cell receptor (beta chain) was obtained from a study of CD8+CD57+ T cells in acquired aplastic anemia. The J segment lost 0 bases and the V segment lost 9 bases, leaving 14 bases of the junction unmatched. This CDR3 has 17 amino acids. Per germline, CDR1 SNHLY and CDR2 FYNNEI. The table lists this clonotype with many counts. Genomic DNA, the template, was used for profiling of the TCR beta VDJ and CDR3. MiXCR was run by TCRdb on the reads, yielding one entry per CDR3 protein. Here the sample spans under 350,000 distinct CDR3 sequences, about 50% being singletons. Patients sequenced had flow cytometry evidence of CD8+CD57+ cell expansion. All patients had severe acquired aplastic anemia. Therapy had not been given to patients before blood sampling.

The source material was sorted CD4+, CD8+, or CD8+CD57+ T cells (not recorded which) from PBMCs. The sequence was collected from a human donor with aplastic anemia. The chain joins TRBV2 to TRBJ2-7, with 10 bases aligning to TRBD2. CDR3 DNA: TGTGCCAGTACTCGGGCTAGCGGGGGCCGAAACTCCTACGAGCAGTACTTC. Protein sequence: CASTRASGGRNSYEQYF.